This T cell receptor (beta chain) comes out of a study of T cell repertoires in cytomegalovirus infection. On the study more broadly: Matching HLA type, along with CMV infection, was indicated by public TCR beta signatures.

Turning to this clonotype: Its antigen remains unidentified.

The CDR3 runs to 13 residues. Trimming stripped 4 bases from V and 1 base from J, with 7 bases between. Germline assignment: CDR1 SGHDN and CDR2 FVKESK. TCRdb re-derived calls from the reads in MiXCR, one entry per CDR3 protein. The sample records about 600,000 distinct CDR3 sequences, approximately 24% being singletons. Study-wide results and caveats: Totalled public TCR beta family frequency picked out people who carried CMV plus the relevant HLA.

The sequenced sample was CD8+ T cells from PBMCs. V and J are TRBV14 and TRBJ1-1, with unresolved D. This TCR came from a human donor in good health (CMV status not recorded). Some clones in this sample may be carry-over from other donors' samples. CDR3 DNA sequence: TGTGCCAGCAGCCGACGGACGAACACTGAAGCTTTCTTT. Protein sequence: CASSRRTNTEAFF.